The T cell receptor (beta chain) described here comes from a study of blood T cell repertoires in COVID-19. Study-wide background: Researchers got acute and convalescent COVID-19 samples from the United States, Italy and Spain.

The germline CDR1 and CDR2 sequences are DFQATT and SNEGSKA (reference sequence). The V end was cut by 3 bases, the J end by 1 base, with 12 bases between. The length of the CDR3 is 14 residues. Assay used: immunoSEQ multiplex PCR; TCRdb lists only in-frame clones, some missing. The table has 70,000 or so clones, 85% to 90% seen once. This TCR came from a woman older than 75 with active COVID-19. This chain joins TRBV20-1 and TRBJ2-5, with a possible D match to TRBD1 (5 bases). Sequencing was done on a sample of peripheral blood. The CDR3 bases are TGCAGTGCTAGTGGTTTGGGGCCCCAAGAGACCCAGTACTTC. Its protein is CSASGLGPQETQYF.